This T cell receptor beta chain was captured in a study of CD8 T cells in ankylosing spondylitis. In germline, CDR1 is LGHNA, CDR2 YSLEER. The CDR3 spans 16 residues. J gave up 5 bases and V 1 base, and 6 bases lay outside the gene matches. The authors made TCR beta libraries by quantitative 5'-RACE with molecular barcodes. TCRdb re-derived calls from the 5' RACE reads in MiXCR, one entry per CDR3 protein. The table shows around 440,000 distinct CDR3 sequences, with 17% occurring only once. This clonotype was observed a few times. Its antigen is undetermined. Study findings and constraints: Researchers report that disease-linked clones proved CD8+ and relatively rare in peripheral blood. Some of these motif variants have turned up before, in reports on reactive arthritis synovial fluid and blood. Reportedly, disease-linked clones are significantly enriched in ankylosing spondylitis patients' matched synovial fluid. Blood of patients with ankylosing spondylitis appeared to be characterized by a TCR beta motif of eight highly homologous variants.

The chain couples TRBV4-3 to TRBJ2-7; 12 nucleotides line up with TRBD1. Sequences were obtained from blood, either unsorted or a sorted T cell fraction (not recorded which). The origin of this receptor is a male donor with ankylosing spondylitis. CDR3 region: CASSQGAGQGADEQYF. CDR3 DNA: TGCGCCAGCAGCCAAGGGGCGGGACAGGGGGCTGACGAGCAGTACTTC.